Described below is a single T cell receptor beta chain sequence and its context. This record comes from a study of blood T cell repertoires in COVID-19. Study details: The analysed material was cDNA or gDNA that came from T cells, B-cell-depleted T cells, or PBMCs.

The method was immunoSEQ multiplex PCR; TCRdb's version includes in-frame clones alone and lacks a portion of them. Of 60,000 to 85,000 clones listed, roughly 86% are singletons. The CDR3 is 13 amino acids. The ends were cut back, 6 bases at V and 5 bases at J, with 13 bases in the middle. The germline CDR1 and CDR2 sequences are MNHEY and SVGEGT. The chain couples TRBV6-2 or TRBV6-3 to TRBJ2-5, with a possible D match to TRBD2 (6 bases). The specimen sequenced was peripheral blood. The TCR comes from a human donor in a cohort sampled during active COVID-19. The CDR3 here is CASSHGGPETQYF. The DNA of the CDR3 is TGTGCCAGCAGCCACGGGGGACCGGAGACCCAGTACTTC.